This is a list of T cell receptor beta chains from one sample in a study of T cell repertoires in cytomegalovirus infection. One entry per CDR3 protein, called by TCRdb with MiXCR from the reads. The sample lists some 170,000 distinct CDR3 sequences; roughly 15% were seen once. The sample taken for sequencing was CD8+ T cells from PBMCs. These receptor sequences come from a human donor in good health (CMV status not recorded). Some clones in this sample may be carry-over from other donors' samples. CDR3s include the opening cysteine and the closing phenylalanine or tryptophan. The order of the fields is V gene, J gene, D gene, CDR3 protein. D genes are given only for firm matches.

V: TRBV7-8; J: TRBJ1-1; D: .; CDR3: CASSKTGNTEAFF
V: TRBV30; J: TRBJ2-7; D: TRBD1; CDR3: CAWSYGQGAYEQYF
V: TRBV7-2; J: TRBJ2-7; D: TRBD1; CDR3: CASSLVDRGPYEQYF
V: TRBV28; J: TRBJ2-6; D: .; CDR3: CASSFIRGGGANVLTF
V: TRBV20-1; J: TRBJ1-1; D: TRBD1; CDR3: CSAQRADRDTEAFF
V: TRBV28; J: TRBJ1-1; D: .; CDR3: CASSFRDGPMNTEAFF
V: TRBV7-9; J: TRBJ1-5; D: .; CDR3: CASSDLDDSNQPQHF
V: TRBV7-2; J: TRBJ2-5; D: TRBD2; CDR3: CASSPSLVSSGVQETQYF
V: TRBV9; J: TRBJ2-1; D: TRBD2; CDR3: CASSGGLAGDYNEQFF
V: TRBV7-9; J: TRBJ1-1; D: .; CDR3: CASSSSTGTLNTEAFF
V: TRBV7-2; J: TRBJ2-1; D: .; CDR3: CASSSRDLAYNEQFF
V: TRBV4-1; J: TRBJ2-7; D: .; CDR3: CASSQAASVEQYF
V: TRBV28; J: TRBJ1-4; D: .; CDR3: CASSNLPVAGVDEKLFF
V: TRBV7-9; J: TRBJ1-1; D: .; CDR3: CASSPRTENTEAFF
V: TRBV9; J: TRBJ2-7; D: .; CDR3: CASSGLSYEQYF
V: TRBV12-3/TRBV12-4; J: TRBJ2-7; D: .; CDR3: CASSYHYEQYF
V: TRBV4-1; J: TRBJ2-3; D: .; CDR3: CASSHVDRTDTQYF
V: TRBV6-2/TRBV6-3; J: TRBJ1-1; D: .; CDR3: CASSPDSGRLNTEAFF
V: TRBV12-3/TRBV12-4; J: TRBJ1-5; D: TRBD1; CDR3: CASGWTGQQPQHF
V: TRBV6-2/TRBV6-3; J: TRBJ2-3; D: .; CDR3: CASSYRGGAASTDTQYF
V: TRBV7-3; J: TRBJ2-1; D: .; CDR3: CASSSTGTAYNEQFF
V: TRBV19; J: TRBJ2-3; D: .; CDR3: CASSISTLGLFTDTQYF
V: TRBV28; J: TRBJ2-1; D: TRBD2; CDR3: CASSLGGGRRLSYNEQFF
V: TRBV7-9; J: TRBJ2-5; D: TRBD2; CDR3: CASKEGAGGNQETQYF
V: TRBV7-9; J: TRBJ2-3; D: TRBD1; CDR3: CASSSPVDRGVYTDTQYF
V: TRBV20-1; J: TRBJ2-5; D: TRBD2; CDR3: CSAGPTSGRRETQYF
V: TRBV20-1; J: TRBJ2-3; D: .; CDR3: CSARARFGTYTDTQYF
V: TRBV10-3; J: TRBJ2-2; D: .; CDR3: CATGDGELDTGELFF
V: TRBV28; J: TRBJ1-5; D: .; CDR3: CASSPPDTRINQPQHF
V: TRBV28; J: TRBJ2-7; D: .; CDR3: CASSLWSVQSHEQYF
V: TRBV7-2; J: TRBJ1-1; D: .; CDR3: CASSSVLNTEAFF
V: TRBV5-6; J: TRBJ1-1; D: .; CDR3: CASSLGSSTEAFF